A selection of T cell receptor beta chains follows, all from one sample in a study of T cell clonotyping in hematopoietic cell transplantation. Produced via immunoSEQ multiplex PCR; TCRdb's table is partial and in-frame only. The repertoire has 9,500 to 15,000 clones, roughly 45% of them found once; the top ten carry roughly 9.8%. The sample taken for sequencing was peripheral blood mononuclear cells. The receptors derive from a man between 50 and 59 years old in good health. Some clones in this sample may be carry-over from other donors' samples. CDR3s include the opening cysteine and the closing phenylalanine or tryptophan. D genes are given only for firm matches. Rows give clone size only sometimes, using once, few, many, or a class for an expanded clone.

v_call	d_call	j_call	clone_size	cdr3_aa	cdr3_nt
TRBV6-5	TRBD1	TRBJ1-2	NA	CASRDSGGGYGHTF	TGTGCCAGCAGAGACTCAGGGGGCGGCTATGGCCACACCTTC
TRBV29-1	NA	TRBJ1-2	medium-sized	CSVEGYGYTF	TGCAGCGTTGAAGGCTATGGCTACACCTTC
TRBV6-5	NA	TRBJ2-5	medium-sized	CASSLSDGGTQYF	TGTGCCAGCTCCCTTAGCGACGGAGGGACCCAGTACTTC
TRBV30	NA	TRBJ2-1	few	CAWASYNEQFF	TGTGCCTGGGCCTCCTACAATGAGCAGTTCTTC
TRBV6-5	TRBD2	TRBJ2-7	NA	CASSYSSGRSYEQYF	TGTGCCAGCAGTTACTCTAGCGGGAGGAGCTACGAGCAGTACTTC
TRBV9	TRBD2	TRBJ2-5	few	CASSVGVGGAQETQYF	TGTGCCAGCAGCGTAGGGGTCGGGGGGGCCCAAGAGACCCAGTACTTC
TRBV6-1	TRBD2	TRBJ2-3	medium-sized	CASSEGRGGNTQYF	TGTGCCAGCAGTGAGGGTCGGGGGGGTAATACGCAGTATTTT
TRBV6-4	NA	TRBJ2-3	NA	CASSEGTDTQYF	TGTGCCAGCAGTGAGGGCACAGATACGCAGTATTTT
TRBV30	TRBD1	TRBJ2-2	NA	CAWRWDSHTGELFF	TGTGCCTGGAGATGGGACAGCCACACCGGGGAGCTGTTTTTT
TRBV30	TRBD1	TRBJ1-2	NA	CASRRDRELSGYTF	TGTGCCTCAAGAAGGGACAGGGAGTTGTCCGGCTACACCTTC
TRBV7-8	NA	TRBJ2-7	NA	CASSLVSLGYEQYF	TGTGCCAGCAGCTTAGTCAGCCTAGGCTACGAGCAGTACTTC
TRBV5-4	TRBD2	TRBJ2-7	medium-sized	CASSLPASGSSYEQYF	TGTGCCAGCAGCTTGCCGGCTAGCGGAAGCTCCTACGAGCAGTACTTC
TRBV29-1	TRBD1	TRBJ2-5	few	CSVDRGQETQYF	TGCAGCGTTGACAGGGGGCAAGAGACCCAGTACTTC
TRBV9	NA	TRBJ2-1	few	CASSVEGSYNEQFF	TGTGCCAGCAGCGTAGAAGGCAGCTACAATGAGCAGTTCTTC